The T cell receptor beta chain described here comes from a study of human T cells and chemical hapten exposure. For the study at large: A patient group, mainly female, showed alopecia areata, totalis or universalis. Overall study results and limits: Among expanded TCRs, significantly more large CDR3 similarity clusters formed than among controls. Among TCRs, those above 1 in 1000 frequency were unaffected by DPC sensitization.

The V gene end was trimmed by 6 bases and the J gene end by 5 bases; junction bases not matched to a gene: 12. Per germline, CDR1 SGHVS and CDR2 FQNEAQ. The CDR3 consists of 16 residues. Concerning this clonotype: Its antigen remains unidentified. A much larger clone sits a single nucleotide away, making a read error possible.

One entry per CDR3 protein, called by TCRdb with MiXCR from the RACE reads. The table includes roughly 69,000 distinct CDR3 sequences, around 10% detected once. Time point meaning: patch test 2, 6 weeks after DPC sensitization. Documented treatment: therapeutic diphenylcyclopropenone sensitization with weekly scalp DPC. Blood sampling preceded each patch test application. The receptor's source is a woman between 50 and 59 years old with alopecia areata. Some clones in this sample may be carry-over from other donors' samples. Sequences were derived from whole blood, sampled in connection with sensitization to the hapten diphenylcyclopropenone (DPC). The gene calls are TRBV7-8 and TRBJ2-1, with 8 bases fitting TRBD1. The CDR3 nucleotides are TGTGCCAGCAGGACAGGAAGGACAGGGATAAACAATGAGCAGTTCTTC. As protein: CASRTGRTGINNEQFF.